The 16 T cell receptor beta chains listed next were all sequenced from one sample in a study of neurological immune-mediated disorders. TCRdb re-analysed the 5' RACE reads in MiXCR, keeping a single row per CDR3 protein. The table lists almost 85,000 distinct CDR3 sequences, around 2.6% of them singletons. Sequencing input: PBMCs. These receptors came from a woman aged 25 to 39 with multiple sclerosis.

This clonotype was counted many times. The chain employs TRBV5-1 and TRBJ1-6; a possible D gene is TRBD1 (5 bases). The CDR3 runs 14 residues. V was shortened by 3 bases and J by 7 bases, with 11 bases between the two germline ends. Germline CDR1 SGHRS, CDR2 YFSETQ. For the CDR3, the DNA is TGCGCCAGCAGCTCTTCAGGGTTGAATTCACCCCTCCACTTT. This sequence encodes CASSSSGLNSPLHF.

Many counts were recorded for this clonotype. The gene calls are TRBV6-1 and TRBJ2-1, with D tentatively TRBD2 (5 bases). Trimming pared 10 bases from V and 6 bases from J, leaving 22 bases between. The CDR3 spans 15 residues. Germline lookup yields CDR1 MNHNS and CDR2 SASEGT. CDR3: CATRGLPSFGNEQFF. CDR3 nucleotide sequence: TGTGCCACAAGAGGACTCCCTTCATTCGGCAATGAGCAGTTCTTC.

This clonotype showed up many times. V usage is TRBV20-1 and J usage is TRBJ1-2; D not certain. From germline, CDR1 is DFQATT and CDR2 SNEGSKA (reference sequence). The CDR3 is made up of 13 amino acids. Trimming stripped 2 bases from V and 11 bases from J, with 18 bases between. The CDR3, as DNA: TGCAGTGCTAGACCTCGGTGGGAGCCGAGGTACACCTTC. This codes for CSARPRWEPRYTF.

This clonotype was picked up many times. The rearrangement joins TRBV20-1 to TRBJ2-3; D not resolved. The germline gives CDR1 DFQATT, CDR2 SNEGSKA (reference sequence). With 3 bases removed from V and 0 bases from J, the gap between germline ends came to 10 bases. This CDR3 contains 14 residues. In nucleotides, the CDR3 is TGCAGTGCTAGTAAGGATACTAGCACAGATACGCAGTATTTT. It is translated as CSASKDTSTDTQYF.

This clonotype was seen many times. The V gene is TRBV5-1, the J gene TRBJ2-7, with 8 positions matching TRBD1. CDR3 size: 19 residues. The V gene's germline CDR1 is SGHRS and CDR2 YFSETQ. After removal of 0 bases from V and 3 bases from J, the junction contained 17 bases not matched to a gene. The CDR3 spells CASSLGPQGAISTVYEQYF. Here the CDR3 DNA reads TGCGCCAGCAGCTTGGGTCCCCAGGGGGCGATTTCGACGGTCTACGAGCAGTACTTC. The whole variable domain, remainder taken from reference TRBV5-1 and TRBJ2-7, is KAGVTQTPRYLIKTRGQQVTLSCSPISGHRSVSWYQQTPGQGLQFLFEYFSETQRNKGNFPGRFSGRQFSNSRSEMNVSTLELGDSALYLCASSLGPQGAISTVYEQYFGPGTRLTVT.

There are a few counts of this clonotype. This may come from a read error, since a much larger clone is one base off. The chain combines TRBV19 with TRBJ2-3; D not certain. The CDR3 totals 13 residues. The germline V and J ends were trimmed by 5 bases and 5 bases, with 11 bases remaining between them. Germline-derived CDR1 and CDR2 are LNHDA and SQIVND (reference sequence). In DNA, the CDR3 is TGTGCCAGTAGTTCCAAGGGTGGAGATACGCAGTATTTT. It is translated as CASSSKGGDTQYF. The full variable domain, in which reference TRBV19 and TRBJ2-3 provide the parts outside the CDR3, is DGGITQSPKYLFRKEGQNVTLSCEQNLNHDAMYWYRQDPGQGLRLIYYSQIVNDFQKGDIAEGYSVSREKKESFPLTVTSAQKNPTAFYLCASSSKGGDTQYFGPGTRLTVL.

This clonotype has at least ten counts. A read error may account for a junction end that differs from germline. The V gene is TRBV5-1, the J gene TRBJ2-5, with D perhaps matching TRBD1 (6 bases). Germline V gene sequence: CDR1 SGHRS, CDR2 YFSETQ. The CDR3 runs to 13 residues. The CDR3 DNA sequence: TGTGCCAGCAGCTTAGGACAGCAAGAGACCCAGTACTTC. Translated: CASSLGQQETQYF.

This clonotype was counted only a few times. The chain employs TRBV28 and TRBJ2-3; 11 bases match TRBD1. The CDR3 totals 17 residues. In germline, CDR1 is MDHEN, CDR2 SYDVKM. Germline trimming cut 6 bases from V and 1 base from J; bases unmatched to any gene: 9. The CDR3 region has the DNA TGTGCCAGCAGCCCGCCGGACAGGGGGCTTCGCACAGATACGCAGTATTTT. Amino acids: CASSPPDRGLRTDTQYF.

This clonotype was seen many times. The V and J genes are TRBV15 and TRBJ1-1; the D gene is possibly TRBD1 (5 bases). The CDR3 consists of 15 residues. Germline loops: CDR1 LNHNV, CDR2 YYDKDF (reference sequence). Trimming left V 1 base short and J 3 bases short, with 12 bases between. CDR3 nucleotide sequence: TGTGCCACCAGCAGAGTGAGGGGCTTGGACACTGAAGCTTTCTTT. It specifies CATSRVRGLDTEAFF.

This clonotype has at least ten counts. The chain is built from TRBV5-6 and TRBJ2-2; TRBD2 matches 8 bases. The ends lost 1 base at V and 1 base at J; junction bases unmatched: 3. Germline V gene data show CDR1 as SGHDT and CDR2 as YYEEEE. This CDR3 spans 16 amino acids. In DNA, the CDR3 is TGTGCCAGCAGCTTGCTGCTAGCGGGGAACACCGGGGAGCTGTTTTTT. Its translation: CASSLLLAGNTGELFF.

This clonotype was seen many times. This chain links TRBV5-1 with TRBJ2-7, with TRBD2 matching over 10 bases. This CDR3 has 15 residues. The J segment lost 4 bases and the V segment lost 0 bases, leaving 4 bases of the junction unmatched. Germline CDR1 reads SGHRS; CDR2 reads YFSETQ. The CDR3 nucleotides are TGCGCCAGCAGCTTGGAGCCTAGCGGGAGTTACGAGCAGTACTTC. Amino acids: CASSLEPSGSYEQYF. The whole variable domain, filled in from reference TRBV5-1 and TRBJ2-7, reads KAGVTQTPRYLIKTRGQQVTLSCSPISGHRSVSWYQQTPGQGLQFLFEYFSETQRNKGNFPGRFSGRQFSNSRSEMNVSTLELGDSALYLCASSLEPSGSYEQYFGPGTRLTVT.

This clonotype was seen repeatedly, ten times or more. V and J are TRBV5-1 and TRBJ2-2, with D possibly called TRBD1 or TRBD2 (5 bases each). This CDR3 is 16 amino acids long. Germline loops: CDR1 SGHRS, CDR2 YFSETQ. The V end lost 2 bases, the J end lost 8 bases, and 19 bases lay between the germline ends. The CDR3 protein is CASSLTGTRTSGELFF. The CDR3, as DNA: TGCGCCAGCAGCTTAACCGGGACCAGGACGTCAGGGGAGCTGTTTTTT.

This clonotype was picked up many times. The rearrangement joins TRBV12-3 or TRBV12-4 to TRBJ2-3; D is perhaps TRBD2 (6 bases). Between the trimmed V and J ends, which lost 5 bases and 4 bases, there was a span of 19 bases. CDR3 length: 16 residues. The CDR3 spells CASSGDFLPHADTQYF. Written as DNA, the CDR3 is TGTGCCAGCAGTGGGGACTTTCTCCCCCACGCAGATACGCAGTATTTT.

The sample holds a few counts of this clonotype. The chain employs TRBV5-1 and TRBJ1-6; weak D call: TRBD1 (5 bases). Germline assignment: CDR1 SGHRS and CDR2 YFSETQ. This CDR3 comprises 14 residues. The V end was cut by 5 bases, the J end by 8 bases, with 14 bases between. CDR3 in DNA: TGCGCCAGCAGGGACGGGACGGGGCATTCACCCCTCCACTTT. It encodes CASRDGTGHSPLHF.

This clonotype was found many times. V and J are TRBV7-9 and TRBJ2-2, with D possibly matching TRBD2 (6 bases). Germline values: CDR1 SEHNR, CDR2 FQNEAQ (reference sequence). V lost 6 bases to trimming and J lost 3 bases, with 17 bases between them. This CDR3 spans 16 amino acids. CDR3 nucleotide sequence: TGTGCCAGCAGTCCTCAGCTGGGGGGTTACACCGGGGAGCTGTTTTTT. This translates into CASSPQLGGYTGELFF.

This clonotype was observed many times. At one of its ends the junction is not consistent with the germline gene, which may arise from a read error. V usage is TRBV19 and J usage is TRBJ2-1; possible D gene TRBD2, 6 bases. From germline, CDR1 is LNHDA and CDR2 SQIVND (reference sequence). The CDR3 has 15 residues. The CDR3 nucleotides read TGCGCCAGCAGCGAACGGGGGAGCTCCTACAATGAGCAGTTCTTC. It specifies CASSERGSSYNEQFF.